A single sample gave rise to the 5 T cell receptor beta chains below, sequenced in a study of beta chain features in type 1 diabetes. Every bit of the isolated RNA underwent reverse transcription, so sequencing read expressed TCRB transcripts. The repertoire was sequenced with immunoSEQ multiplex PCR; TCRdb's copy has only in-frame clones and lacks some. Among more than 30,000 clones, 64% were seen once, and the ten largest hold 2%. Sequenced material: Tregs from blood. Receptors originate from a woman aged 30 to 39 in good health.

The chain has TRBV29-1 and TRBJ2-1; D is ambiguous. This CDR3 has 13 residues. Trimming took 5 bases from V and 4 from J, leaving 12 bases between them. Germline loops: CDR1 SQVTM, CDR2 ANQGSEA. The CDR3 spells CSVLDPLYNEQFF. The CDR3 coding sequence is TGCAGCGTTCTAGACCCTCTTTACAATGAGCAGTTCTTC.

The chain has TRBV23-1 and TRBJ2-2; TRBD1 might be the D (5 bases). Being an ORF, TRBV23-1 has a function that is uncertain. V was trimmed by 5 bases and J by 13 bases, leaving 17 bases between them. This CDR3 is built from 13 residues. CDR3 loop: CASSLKGKVGLFF. CDR3 nucleotides: TGCGCCAGCAGTTTAAAGGGGAAGGTGGGGCTGTTTTTT.

The CDR3 region has the DNA TGTGCCAGCAGCTTAGTTGGGGCAGGGGGGACTGAAGCTTTCTTT. Its protein is CASSLVGAGGTEAFF. The chain uses TRBV7-2 and TRBJ1-1, with 7 bases aligning to TRBD1. V lost 1 base and J lost 5; bases outside the gene matches: 7. CDR1 SGHTA and CDR2 FQGNSA come from the germline V gene. There are 15 residues in the CDR3.

The chain uses TRBV7-3 and TRBJ2-7, with no clear D. The CDR3 contains 11 residues. Germline V gene lookup returns CDR1 SGHTA and CDR2 FQGTGA. Trimming left V 1 base short and J 6 bases short, with 4 bases between. The chain's CDR3 is CASSLNLEQYF. CDR3 DNA sequence: TGTGCCAGCAGCTTAAATCTCGAGCAGTACTTC. Filled out from reference TRBV7-3 and TRBJ2-7, the complete variable domain reads GAGVSQTPSNKVTEKGKYVELRCDPISGHTALYWYRQSLGQGPEFLIYFQGTGAADDSGLPNDRFFAVRPEGSVSTLKIQRTERGDSAVYLCASSLNLEQYFGPGTRLTVT.

The chain employs TRBV4-3 and TRBJ1-5; the D gene is possibly TRBD1 (5 bases). The V and J ends lost 3 bases and 3 bases respectively, with 6 bases between them. The CDR3 loop spans 13 amino acids. CDR1 and CDR2 from the germline V gene are LGHNA and YSLEER. The CDR3 nucleotides are TGCGCCAGCAGCCAGGGGCTCAATCAGCCCCAGCATTTT. It is translated as CASSQGLNQPQHF.